This is a list of T cell receptor beta chains from one sample in a study of blood T cell repertoires in COVID-19. TCRdb's copy holds only in-frame clones and misses some; the assay was immunoSEQ multiplex PCR. The sample has approximately 75,000 clones; around nine tenths are singletons. The source material was peripheral blood. The receptors here all came from a human donor in a cohort sampled during active COVID-19. The CDR3 runs from the conserved cysteine through the conserved F or W. A D gene is named only where the DNA matches it firmly. Rows may omit the clone size; those that give it use once, few, many or a size class.

J | D | size | V | CDR3 | DNA
TRBJ2-3 | NA | NA | TRBV27 | CASSPRDSVGTQYF | TGTGCCAGCAGTCCCCGGGACTCTGTGGGCACGCAGTATTTT
TRBJ1-2 | TRBD1 | NA | TRBV6-6 | CASSYAGGGYTF | TGTGCCAGCAGTTACGCAGGGGGTGGCTACACCTTC
TRBJ2-5 | TRBD2 | NA | TRBV3-1/TRBV3-2 | CASSLLAGGETQYF | TGTGCCAGCAGCCTACTAGCGGGAGGGGAGACCCAGTACTTC
TRBJ1-2 | TRBD1 | NA | TRBV5-1 | CASSLERGRDGYTF | TGCGCCAGCAGCTTGGAGAGGGGGCGCGATGGCTACACCTTC
TRBJ2-5 | NA | NA | TRBV2 | CASSSNLSGTQYF | TGTGCCAGCAGTAGTAACCTAAGTGGGACCCAGTACTTC
TRBJ2-7 | NA | NA | TRBV19 | CASSIGAPDRLSSYEQYF | TGTGCCAGTAGTATAGGAGCCCCCGACAGGTTATCCTCCTACGAGCAGTACTTC
TRBJ1-6 | NA | NA | TRBV5-1 | CASSPTGMWSPLHF | TGCGCCAGCAGCCCAACAGGGATGTGGTCACCCCTCCACTTT
TRBJ1-2 | NA | NA | TRBV14 | CASSLMSNYGYTF | TGTGCCAGCAGCCTTATGTCGAACTATGGCTACACCTTC
TRBJ2-5 | NA | once | TRBV28 | CASSFTSPETQYF | TGTGCCAGCAGTTTTACTAGTCCGGAGACCCAGTACTTC
TRBJ2-1 | TRBD2 | NA | TRBV6-4 | CASSHEGLGPYEQFF | TGTGCCAGCAGTCATGAGGGACTAGGCCCTTATGAGCAGTTCTTC
TRBJ2-7 | TRBD1 | NA | TRBV11-2 | CASSLQQGSYEQYF | TGTGCCAGCAGCTTACAACAGGGGTCCTACGAGCAGTACTTC
TRBJ1-3 | TRBD1 | NA | TRBV5-5 | CASSFGPRTGRTGNTIYF | TGTGCCAGCAGCTTCGGCCCGAGGACAGGGAGAACTGGAAACACCATATATTTT
TRBJ2-1 | NA | NA | TRBV9 | CASSVDRSYNEQFF | TGTGCCAGCAGCGTAGACAGGTCATACAATGAGCAGTTCTTC
TRBJ1-4 | NA | NA | TRBV19 | CASSMEGRSSNEKLFF | TGTGCCAGTAGTATGGAGGGGAGGTCATCTAATGAAAAACTGTTTTTT
TRBJ2-1 | NA | NA | TRBV28 | CASSKQGSSNEQFF | TGTGCCAGCAGTAAACAGGGCTCGAGCAATGAGCAGTTCTTC
TRBJ2-1 | NA | once | TRBV18 | CASSPGQGGYNEQFF | TGTGCCAGCTCACCAGGGCAGGGGGGATACAATGAGCAGTTCTTC
TRBJ1-5 | NA | NA | TRBV7-9 | CASSLLGADQPQHF | TGTGCCAGCAGCTTATTGGGGGCGGATCAGCCCCAGCATTTT
TRBJ2-7 | NA | NA | TRBV9 | CASSTTPGVHEQYF | TGTGCCAGCAGCACCACCCCCGGTGTCCACGAGCAGTACTTC
TRBJ1-5 | TRBD1 | NA | TRBV25-1 | CASSPTGGMYQPQHF | TGTGCCAGCAGTCCCACAGGGGGCATGTATCAGCCCCAGCATTTT
TRBJ1-2 | TRBD1 | NA | TRBV10-3 | CAISELGQDHYGYTF | TGTGCCATCAGTGAACTAGGACAGGACCACTATGGCTACACCTTC
TRBJ2-3 | TRBD1 | NA | TRBV5-6 | CASSLAVDRGTDTQYF | TGTGCCAGCAGCTTGGCCGTAGACAGGGGCACAGATACGCAGTATTTT
TRBJ2-7 | TRBD1 | NA | TRBV28 | CASNQDRAYEQYF | TGTGCCAGCAATCAGGACAGGGCCTACGAGCAGTACTTC
TRBJ2-3 | TRBD1 | NA | TRBV5-1 | CASTTTGATDTQYF | TGCGCCAGCACCACGACAGGGGCCACAGATACGCAGTATTTT
TRBJ1-5 | NA | NA | TRBV2 | CASRTGHSRRQPQHF | TGTGCCAGCAGGACGGGACACAGCCGTAGGCAGCCCCAGCATTTT
TRBJ1-5 | NA | NA | TRBV2 | CASRNSADSNQPQHF | TGTGCCAGCAGGAACTCGGCGGATAGCAATCAGCCCCAGCATTTT
TRBJ2-1 | TRBD1 | NA | TRBV19 | CASSSRTGTVRNEQFF | TGTGCCAGTAGTTCTAGGACAGGGACGGTACGCAATGAGCAGTTCTTC
TRBJ2-7 | TRBD2 | NA | TRBV10-1 | CASSSGGRYEQYF | TGCGCCAGCAGTAGCGGGGGGCGATACGAGCAGTACTTC
TRBJ2-2 | NA | NA | TRBV27 | CAIRARGAHAGELFF | TGTGCCATCCGCGCTCGGGGGGCGCACGCCGGGGAGCTGTTTTTT
TRBJ1-2 | TRBD1 | NA | TRBV10-3 | CAIKEGAQDYGYTF | TGTGCCATCAAGGAGGGGGCTCAGGACTATGGCTACACCTTC
TRBJ2-2 | TRBD2 | NA | TRBV5-4 | CASSIGLAGGFAGELFF | TGTGCCAGCAGCATAGGACTAGCGGGGGGGTTCGCCGGGGAGCTGTTTTTT
TRBJ2-5 | NA | NA | TRBV7-9 | CASSDTHRGAQETQYF | TGTGCCAGCAGCGACACCCATCGGGGGGCCCAAGAGACCCAGTACTTC
TRBJ2-4 | NA | NA | TRBV7-9 | CASSSSGGNNIQYF | TGTGCCAGCAGCTCGTCAGGGGGGAATAACATTCAGTACTTC
TRBJ2-7 | TRBD2 | NA | TRBV6-5 | CASSWSPSGSSYEQYF | TGTGCCAGCAGTTGGTCTCCTAGCGGGTCCTCCTACGAGCAGTACTTC
TRBJ2-3 | TRBD2 | NA | TRBV19 | CASSIAGETDTQYF | TGTGCCAGTAGTATCGCGGGGGAGACAGATACGCAGTATTTT
TRBJ2-3 | TRBD1 | NA | TRBV7-9 | CASSLTRQGGTDTQYF | TGTGCCAGCAGCTTAACGAGACAGGGGGGCACAGATACGCAGTATTTT
TRBJ2-3 | NA | NA | TRBV12-5 | CASGLGGRTDTQYF | TGTGCTAGTGGTTTGGGGGGCCGCACAGATACGCAGTATTTT
TRBJ1-5 | NA | NA | TRBV24-1 | CATSDLYQPQHF | TGTGCCACCAGTGATCTCTATCAGCCCCAGCATTTT
TRBJ2-5 | TRBD2 | NA | TRBV11-2 | CASSLLAGGETQYF | TGTGCCAGCAGCTTACTAGCGGGGGGGGAGACCCAGTACTTC
TRBJ2-3 | TRBD2 | NA | TRBV20-1 | CSASPPPGRGGLDTQYF | TGCAGTGCTAGTCCCCCCCCCGGGCGGGGGGGCCTCGATACGCAGTATTTT
TRBJ1-1 | NA | NA | TRBV30 | CAWTTGNTEAFF | TGTGCCTGGACTACAGGGAACACTGAAGCTTTCTTT